This section outlines one T cell receptor (beta chain) sequence together with its context. The data derive from a study of neoadjuvant anti-PD-1 for oral cavity cancer. The method was immunoSEQ multiplex PCR; TCRdb's version includes in-frame clones alone and lacks a portion of them. The sample shows 75,000 or so clones, about 84% of them seen only once. The source of this sequence is a person between 35 and 79 years old with oral cavity squamous cell carcinoma. The sample consisted of PBMCs, taken before nivolumab (anti-PD-1) treatment.

As DNA, the CDR3 is TGTGCCAGCAGCTTAGCGGGAGGGCTCTACAATGAGCAGTTCTTC. It encodes CASSLAGGLYNEQFF. This chain connects TRBV11-2 to TRBJ2-1; TRBD2 agrees at 8 bases. CDR3 length: 15 residues. V lost 1 base, J lost 3 bases, and 2 bases stayed unmatched. The germline CDR1 and CDR2 sequences are SGHAT and FQNNGV. The entire variable domain, with the rest obtained from reference TRBV11-2 and TRBJ2-1, is as follows: EAGVAQSPRYKIIEKRQSVAFWCNPISGHATLYWYQQILGQGPKLLIQFQNNGVVDDSQLPKDRFSAERLKGVDSTLKIQPAKLEDSAVYLCASSLAGGLYNEQFFGPGTRLTVL.